This TCR beta chain came from a study of cytomegalovirus exposure and HLA in healthy donors. Study observations and caveats: Rarity marked most TCR sequences, yet some public TCRs occurred in many donors.

This clone came up once. Its antigen is unidentified. Primers for the PCR totalled 60 Vbeta and 13 Jbeta. Profiled with immunoSEQ multiplex PCR; TCRdb holds only in-frame clones, not every one. The top ten clones hold less than 0.6% of a sample with about 250,000 clones, roughly 73% of them seen once. This clonotype was obtained from a boy younger than 18 in good health and CMV-seronegative. The sequenced sample was PBMCs.

CDR3 protein: CASSISAGGVYGYTF. The CDR3 DNA is TGTGCCAGTAGTATTAGCGCAGGGGGAGTCTATGGCTACACCTTC. This sequence joins TRBV19 and TRBJ1-2, with 7 bases matching TRBD1. Trimming removed 3 bases from V and 4 bases from J; junction bases left unmatched: 8. From germline, CDR1 is LNHDA and CDR2 SQIVND (reference sequence). This CDR3 contains 15 residues.